The source of this T cell receptor beta chain is a study of CD8 T cells in Susac syndrome. Sequencing of TCR beta, carried out with a high-throughput approach, was applied to CD8+ and CD4+ T cells from the blood. The RNA, about 0.45 to 1 ug, was put through reverse transcription using random hexamers. Multiplex immunoSEQ PCR targeted 54 Vbeta and 13 Jbeta TCR beta segments. TCRdb reprocessed the immunoSEQ multiplex PCR reads via MiXCR and lists one record per CDR3 protein. The sample records approximately 94,000 distinct CDR3 sequences, around 96% being singletons. The CDR3 contains 14 residues. The germline V and J ends were trimmed by 2 bases and 1 base, with 9 bases remaining between them. CDR1 SEHNR and CDR2 FQNEAQ come from the germline V gene (reference sequence).

The chain links TRBV7-9 to TRBJ2-7; TRBD1 is a possible D gene (5 bases). Material for sequencing was CD8+ T cells from PBMCs. This sequence was found in a human donor with Susac syndrome. CDR3 amino acids: CASSLTQGSYEQYF. As DNA, the CDR3 is TGTGCCAGCAGCTTAACCCAGGGATCCTACGAGCAGTACTTC.